A single sample is the source of the 32 T cell receptor beta chains below, sequenced in a study of cytomegalovirus exposure and HLA in healthy donors. It was with 60 Vbeta and 13 Jbeta primers that the PCR ran. Clones were read by immunoSEQ multiplex PCR, and TCRdb kept only the in-frame ones, dropping some. The repertoire holds about 100,000 clones, more than 75% seen once, with less than 0.95% in the top ten. The sequenced sample consisted of PBMCs. The receptor set was obtained from a woman aged 60-75 years in good health and CMV-seronegative.

CDR3 DNA sequence: TGTGCCACCAGCAGTGGACCCAGGACAGGGGGAGATAAGGGCTACACCTTC. Translating gives CATSSGPRTGGDKGYTF. The J gene is TRBJ1-2, the V gene TRBV15; 10 nucleotides align to TRBD1. This CDR3 spans 17 amino acids. The V and J ends lost 3 bases and 8 bases, in that order; junction bases with no gene match: 15. CDR1 is LNHNV, CDR2 YYDKDF, per germline (reference sequence).

This clone was recorded only once. V is TRBV2 and J is TRBJ2-2, with D perhaps matching TRBD2 (6 bases). This CDR3 comprises 13 residues. Deletions cut 6 bases from V and 7 bases from J, with 12 bases between. The germline V gene encodes CDR1 SNHLY and CDR2 FYNNEI. The CDR3 protein is CASRGDSGGELFF. The CDR3, as DNA: TGTGCCAGCAGAGGGGACTCGGGCGGGGAGCTGTTTTTT.

With regard to this clone: This sample includes further DNA sequences coding for the same CDR3. The V call is TRBV5-1, the J call TRBJ2-7; TRBD2 might be the D (6 bases). This CDR3 has 13 residues. The germline gives CDR1 SGHRS, CDR2 YFSETQ. V was clipped by 2 bases and J by 3 bases, with 9 bases between them. The CDR3 nucleotides are TGCGCCAGCAGCTTCGGGACTGACTACGAGCAGTACTTC. It is translated as CASSFGTDYEQYF.

This chain links TRBV2 with TRBJ1-5, with 8 bases aligning to TRBD1. The germline CDR1 and CDR2 sequences are SNHLY and FYNNEI. The CDR3 runs 15 residues. V lost 6 bases to trimming and J lost 5 bases; unmatched junction nucleotides: 9. CDR3 nucleotides: TGTGCCAGCAGGGAGGCAGGGGGCCTCGATCAGCCCCAGCATTTT. Its translation is CASREAGGLDQPQHF.

The chain is built from TRBV2 and TRBJ2-7, with 9 nucleotides matching TRBD2. This CDR3 has 15 amino acids. V dropped 6 bases and J dropped 2; count of bases not matched to a gene: 8. Germline assignment: CDR1 SNHLY and CDR2 FYNNEI. The CDR3 DNA is TGTGCCAGCAGAACCGGGACTAGCAGGACCTACGAGCAGTACTTC. As protein: CASRTGTSRTYEQYF.

The J gene is TRBJ1-5, the V gene TRBV19, with D possibly TRBD1 on 6 matching bases. Germline V gene sequence: CDR1 LNHDA, CDR2 SQIVND (reference sequence). The length of the CDR3 is 16 residues. V was clipped by 5 bases and J by 7 bases, with 21 bases between them. The CDR3 coding sequence is TGTGCCAGTAGTCCACGGACAGTTGGTCAAGGACAGCCCCAGCATTTT. It yields the protein CASSPRTVGQGQPQHF.

The chain employs TRBV7-8 and TRBJ2-7; 8 nucleotides align to TRBD2. Per germline, CDR1 SGHVS and CDR2 FQNEAQ. V lost 4 bases and J lost 4; bases outside the gene matches: 9. The CDR3 loop spans 15 amino acids. CDR3 coding DNA: TGTGCCAGCAGCTCCGCAGCGGGAGTCACTTACGAGCAGTACTTC. Amino acid sequence: CASSSAAGVTYEQYF.

This rearrangement joins TRBV7-9 to TRBJ2-7, with D possibly being TRBD1 (6 bases). V gave up 4 bases and J gave up 4 bases, with 14 bases separating them. Germline V gene data show CDR1 as SEHNR and CDR2 as FQNEAQ (reference sequence). The CDR3 covers 14 residues. CDR3 in amino acids: CASSSPRGVYEQYF. DNA of the CDR3: TGTGCCAGCAGCTCCCCCAGGGGAGTTTACGAGCAGTACTTC.

The chain combines TRBV7-2 with TRBJ2-3; no firm D call. This CDR3 has 15 residues. V dropped 2 bases and J dropped 2 bases, with 11 bases sitting between them. The V gene's germline CDR1 is SGHTA and CDR2 FQGNSA. In nucleotides, the CDR3 is TGTGCCAGCAGCTTATCTGGGCAAAACACAGATACGCAGTATTTT. Encoded protein: CASSLSGQNTDTQYF.

The rearrangement links TRBV14 to TRBJ2-5; tentatively, D is TRBD2 (6 bases). The CDR3 covers 15 residues. Germline V gene data show CDR1 as SGHDN and CDR2 as FVKESK. V dropped 3 bases and J dropped 1 base, with 12 bases sitting between them. The CDR3 nucleotides are TGTGCCAGCAGCCATCGGGGGAGACTCCAAGAGACCCAGTACTTC. Its protein is CASSHRGRLQETQYF.

This clone appeared a single time. J is TRBJ2-5 and V is TRBV5-1; 9 bases are shared with TRBD2. Germline loops: CDR1 SGHRS, CDR2 YFSETQ. The trim removed 4 bases at V and 5 bases at J, leaving 9 bases unmatched. This CDR3 has 15 amino acids. CDR3 nucleotide sequence: TGCGCCAGCAGCCCGTCAGTTAGCGGGAGTGAGACCCAGTACTTC. This translates into CASSPSVSGSETQYF. Full variable domain (outside the CDR3, taken from reference TRBV5-1 and TRBJ2-5): KAGVTQTPRYLIKTRGQQVTLSCSPISGHRSVSWYQQTPGQGLQFLFEYFSETQRNKGNFPGRFSGRQFSNSRSEMNVSTLELGDSALYLCASSPSVSGSETQYFGPGTRLLVL.

V is TRBV6-6 and J is TRBJ1-1; D remains ambiguous. Germline-derived CDR1 and CDR2 are MNHNY and SVGAGI (reference sequence). There are 14 residues in the CDR3. V was clipped by 9 bases and J by 1 base, with 15 bases between them. The CDR3 region is CASRVSGPNTEAFF. The CDR3 nucleotides read TGTGCCAGTCGCGTCAGCGGCCCGAACACTGAAGCTTTCTTT.

The rearrangement uses TRBV7-9 and TRBJ1-2; TRBD1 aligns across 7 bases. V shed 5 bases and J 10 bases; nucleotides not matched to a gene: 10. The CDR3 consists of 13 residues. Germline values: CDR1 SEHNR, CDR2 FQNEAQ (reference sequence). The CDR3 spells CASSPTGAWDYTF. DNA of the CDR3: TGTGCCAGCAGCCCAACAGGGGCTTGGGACTACACCTTC.

This sequence joins TRBV20-1 and TRBJ2-5; D might be TRBD2 (6 bases). Germline V CDR1 and CDR2: DFQATT, SNEGSKA (reference sequence). There are 10 residues in the CDR3. As DNA, the CDR3 is TGCAGCGTCCGGGGGGAGACCCAGTACTTC. Translating it yields CSVRGETQYF.

The rearrangement uses TRBV28 and TRBJ2-7; D ambiguous. There are 13 residues in the CDR3. Between the trimmed V and J ends, which lost 7 bases and 6 bases, there was a span of 16 bases. CDR1 and CDR2 (germline): MDHEN, SYDVKM. CDR3 coding DNA: TGTGCCAGCAATCAAGCGCTAGTTCTCGAGCAGTACTTC. Translated, it gives CASNQALVLEQYF.

This clone was seen a single time. The chain couples TRBV7-6 to TRBJ2-5; 8 positions agree with TRBD1. Germline assignment: CDR1 SGHVS and CDR2 FNYEAQ. The CDR3 totals 14 residues. V gave up 5 bases and J gave up 4 bases; unmatched junction bases: 6. CDR3 sequence: CASSPLDRAETQYF. Written as DNA, the CDR3 is TGTGCCAGCAGCCCCCTGGACAGGGCAGAGACCCAGTACTTC.

The chain has TRBV6-5 and TRBJ1-4; tentatively, D is TRBD1 (5 bases). Trimming removed 6 bases from V and 7 bases from J, with 18 bases in between. Germline CDR1 and CDR2: MNHEY and SVGAGI. The CDR3 consists of 15 residues. The CDR3 region is CASSRIGAFSEKLFF. CDR3 nucleotides: TGTGCCAGCAGCAGAATAGGGGCCTTTAGTGAAAAACTGTTTTTT.

The genes are TRBV4-3 and TRBJ2-1; 10 bases map to TRBD2. After removal of 0 bases from V and 8 bases from J, the junction contained 7 bases not matched to a gene. This CDR3 has 16 residues. Per germline, CDR1 LGHNA and CDR2 YSLEER. The CDR3 reads CASSQDWASGGYEQFF. CDR3 sequence (DNA): TGCGCCAGCAGCCAAGATTGGGCTAGCGGGGGCTATGAGCAGTTCTTC.

This chain connects TRBV5-6 to TRBJ1-1; 7 bases align to TRBD1. Germline lookup yields CDR1 SGHDT and CDR2 YYEEEE. CDR3 length equals 13 residues. The V gene end was trimmed by 5 bases and the J gene end by 5 bases; junction bases not matched to a gene: 6. This chain's CDR3 is CASSRDRGTEAFF. The DNA for the CDR3 is TGTGCCAGCAGTAGGGACAGAGGGACTGAAGCTTTCTTT.

The chain is built from TRBV30 and TRBJ1-2; D gene ambiguous. V lost 2 bases, J lost 1 base, and 20 bases lay in between. The CDR3 has 17 amino acids. The germline CDR1 and CDR2 sequences are GTSNPN and SVGIG (reference sequence). The CDR3 nucleotides read TGTGCCTGGAGTCCCCTGAGGTGTCTTGTCTTTAACTATGGCTACACCTTC. It codes for CAWSPLRCLVFNYGYTF.

The chain combines TRBV7-6 with TRBJ2-3; D gene ambiguous. CDR3 length equals 12 residues. V dropped 5 bases and J dropped 0 bases, with 3 bases sitting between them. Germline V gene sequence: CDR1 SGHVS, CDR2 FNYEAQ. This CDR3 is CASSQSTDTQYF. CDR3 in DNA: TGTGCCAGCAGCCAGAGCACAGATACGCAGTATTTT.

The DNA of the CDR3 is TGTGCCAGCAGTGCGGCAGGGGGCCGCGAGCAGTACTTC. Amino acids: CASSAAGGREQYF. V gene TRBV2 combines with J gene TRBJ2-7, with 8 bases lining up with TRBD1. The germline gives CDR1 SNHLY, CDR2 FYNNEI. The CDR3 has 13 residues. Unmatched junction bases numbered 5, after V lost 4 bases and J lost 6 bases.

The chain links TRBV28 to TRBJ2-7; tentative D call: TRBD2 (5 bases). The CDR3 is 13 residues long. Looked up from germline, CDR1 is MDHEN and CDR2 is SYDVKM. V was shortened by 6 bases and J by 3 bases, with 12 bases between the two germline ends. The CDR3 DNA is TGTGCCAGCAGGCGACGGGGAAACTACGAGCAGTACTTC. Translation: CASRRRGNYEQYF.

This chain links TRBV5-6 with TRBJ2-2; 11 bases agree with TRBD1. CDR3 size: 16 residues. Trimming removed 0 bases from V and 5 bases from J; junction bases left unmatched: 3. Per germline, CDR1 SGHDT and CDR2 YYEEEE. CDR3 protein: CASSLVGTGGTGELFF. CDR3 bases: TGTGCCAGCAGCTTGGTAGGGACAGGGGGGACCGGGGAGCTGTTTTTT.

Note on this clone: At one boundary the junction diverges from the germline segment, which might be a read error. The sample has other DNA sequences that encode this CDR3 too. The chain couples TRBV5-1 to TRBJ2-2; D might be TRBD1 (5 bases). The CDR3 is made up of 15 amino acids. Germline lookup yields CDR1 SGHRS and CDR2 YFSETQ. CDR3 sequence (DNA): TGCGCCAGCAGCTTGAGGGGTACGAACACTGGGGAGCTGTTTTTT. Encoded protein: CASSLRGTNTGELFF.

The chain couples TRBV7-9 to TRBJ2-1; D is ambiguous. V was pared by 0 bases and J by 4 bases, with 10 bases between. The V gene's germline CDR1 is SEHNR and CDR2 FQNEAQ (reference sequence). CDR3 length equals 15 residues. CDR3 DNA sequence: TGTGCCAGCAGCTTAGCACCGCTAAGATACAATGAGCAGTTCTTC. Its protein product is CASSLAPLRYNEQFF.

CDR3 DNA sequence: TGTGCCTGCATGACTAGCGGGACTTACGAGCAGTACTTC. It is translated as CACMTSGTYEQYF. The chain links TRBV30 to TRBJ2-7, with TRBD2 matching 11 bases. The germline V gene encodes CDR1 GTSNPN and CDR2 SVGIG (reference sequence). J gave up 4 bases and V 6 bases, and 5 bases lay outside the gene matches. The CDR3 has 13 amino acids.

In DNA, the CDR3 is TGTGCCAGCAGTTTGGGAGACTACGAGCAGTACTTC. Protein sequence: CASSLGDYEQYF. V and J are TRBV28 and TRBJ2-7; TRBD2 might be the D (5 bases). The CDR3 has 12 amino acids. The germline CDR1 and CDR2 sequences are MDHEN and SYDVKM. Trimming stripped 3 bases from V and 3 bases from J, with 6 bases between.

This CDR3 is CASRRGSHNEQFF. CDR3 in DNA: TGTGCCAGCAGACGAGGTAGCCACAATGAGCAGTTCTTC. The gene calls are TRBV6-6 and TRBJ2-1, with unresolved D. V was pared by 6 bases and J by 5 bases, with 11 bases between. Germline CDR1 MNHNY, CDR2 SVGAGI (reference sequence). CDR3 size: 13 residues.

This sequence joins TRBV5-6 and TRBJ2-7, with unresolved D. Germline values: CDR1 SGHDT, CDR2 YYEEEE. Trimming removed 0 bases from V and 0 bases from J, with 4 bases in between. The CDR3 runs 13 residues. The DNA for the CDR3 is TGTGCCAGCAGCTTGGGGAGCTCCTACGAGCAGTACTTC. Its protein is CASSLGSSYEQYF.

This clone turned up a few times. This chain uses TRBV25-1 with TRBJ1-2, with 7 bases identical to TRBD1. The CDR3 totals 12 residues. CDR1 and CDR2 from the germline V gene are MGHDK and SYGVNS. V gave up 2 bases and J gave up 8 bases; unmatched junction bases: 2. Written as DNA, the CDR3 is TGTGCCAGCAGTGAAGACAGGGAAGGCTACACCTTC. Its protein product is CASSEDREGYTF.

The chain employs TRBV7-2 and TRBJ1-2; 7 positions match TRBD1. Germline lookup yields CDR1 SGHTA and CDR2 FQGNSA. This CDR3 has 15 residues. J was trimmed by 4 bases and V by 2 bases; bases with no gene match: 7. For the CDR3, the DNA is TGTGCCAGCAGCTTAACAGGGGCGCCGGGCTATGGCTACACCTTC. This codes for CASSLTGAPGYGYTF.